This T cell receptor (beta chain) was retrieved from a study of graft-versus-host responses after intestinal transplantation (dated by TCRdb to the early 2020s). About the full investigation: Multivisceral, liver-intestinal, or isolated intestinal transplants were received by the recipients. All recipients received anti-thymocyte globulin induction followed by maintenance tacrolimus and steroids for three to four years. Bulk TCR-beta CDR3 sequencing was used to track graft-versus-host and host-versus-graft alloreactive T cell clones in the graft, circulation and bone marrow after intestinal transplantation. To identify alloreactive clones, pre-transplant mixed lymphocyte reaction products were sequenced and then compared with unstimulated pre-transplant donor and recipient T cells. Of the roughly 25 intestinal transplant recipients enrolled in the cohort, one of whom was a retransplant, a few patients without pretransplant specimens were excluded. Donor T cell macrochimerism was defined as a peak of at least 4% donor T cells among recipient peripheral blood mononuclear cells. Rather than going through the commercial service, samples from three later patients were sequenced in-house on an Illumina MiSeq and processed with MiXCR. Study-wide findings and limitations: Peak levels of circulating GvH clones were associated with declines in HvG clones early after transplant. GvH clones were detected in recipient bone marrow, and some appeared earlier in ileal mucosa or blood, consistent with an intestinal mucosal origin. In the allografts of patients with donor T cell macrochimerism, GvH to HvG T cell clonal ratios were high. Conclusions were limited by the relatively low number and heterogeneity of intestinal transplant patients.

Library method: the immunoSEQ multiplex PCR assay. In most patients, genomic DNA was isolated using the Qiagen DNeasy Blood and Tissue Kit and sent frozen to Adaptive Biotechnologies for TCR sequencing. For most patients, genomic DNA was subjected to high-throughput TCR-beta CDR3 sequencing by Adaptive Biotechnologies. Regarding the original processing steps: TCR sequencing data were retrieved from Adaptive's ImmunoSEQ software for 15 to 20 patients, whereas a few other patients were processed with MiXCR and VDJtools. To correct CD4 versus CD8 sorting errors, sequences present in both subsets at a frequency ratio below 5:1 were removed. CDR3 nucleotide sequences shared between donor and recipient were removed because their origin could not be assigned. At least 2-fold expansion over unstimulated cells and a minimum CFSE-low frequency of 0.002% (template counts) or 0.001% (read counts) were required for clones to be classified as alloreactive. Mappable clones were those detected in sequenced pre-transplant spleen, lymph node, or MLR CFSE-low populations of the donor or recipient. Cumulative frequency of alloreactive clones was calculated as a percentage of all sequences weighted by copy number. TCRdb mirrors the immuneACCESS table, restricted to in-frame sequences. Some clones are absent from its copies; in checked studies, under half trace to an unresolved V gene, and the reason for the others is unknown. V, J and clone size reflect that table, while D and trimming were determined from the DNA. The sample data list some 13,000 clones, and about 36% of these were observed just once. The biggest ten clones account for 0.85% to 1.2% of the sample.

From a lookup of the germline V gene, CDR1 and CDR2 are MGHRA and YSYEKL. After removal of 5 bases from V and 0 bases from J, the junction retains 9 bases not matched to a gene. Including cysteine and phenylalanine, the CDR3 has 18 amino acids. Only the CDR3 region is kept as DNA, spanning 54 bases read in frame from base 1. Reading the label with the study, this specimen's time point is: cells obtained before transplantation from donor or recipient. In mixed lymphocyte reactions, some 200,000 CFSE-labeled pre-transplant responders were plated with some 200,000 irradiated violet-dye-labeled stimulators and cultured for five to seven days. After the mixed lymphocyte reaction, proliferating CD3+CD4+CFSE-low and CD3+CD8+CFSE-low responder cells were FACS-sorted on a BD Influx sorter. Only one count was recorded for this clone. The sample holds no much larger clone one base away, and base qualities are not on file.

The TCR sequence derives from a human patient who received an intestinal transplant. The sequence links TRBV4-1 to TRBJ1-6, with TRBD1 matching 8 junction bases. This sample comprised alloreactive CD4+ T cells from a mixed lymphocyte reaction culture, obtained before intestinal transplant. The cell subset or site label, read with the paper, signifies: CFSE-low proliferating T cells sorted from roughly six-day pre-transplant mixed lymphocyte reaction (GvH or HvG direction). The CDR3 region: CASSMGTGLFSYNSPLHF. The nucleotide sequence is given as TGCGCCAGCAGCATGGGGACAGGTCTTTTCTCCTATAATTCACCCCTCCACTTT.